This T cell receptor (beta chain) was profiled in a study of T cell repertoires in cytomegalovirus infection. About this clonotype itself: No antigen is known for it.

Study-level findings and limits: The ex vivo response was dominated by HLA-C-restricted CMV-specific TCR beta clonotypes.

One entry per CDR3 protein, called by TCRdb with MiXCR from the reads. This sample has more than 300,000 distinct CDR3 sequences, with roughly a third found just once. Trimming left V 6 bases short and J 2 bases short, with 12 bases between. The CDR3 length is 13 residues. Germline lookup yields CDR1 SQVTM and CDR2 ANQGSEA. The specimen comprised cultured PBMCs, sampled from culture after CMV antigen stimulation. V and J are TRBV29-1 and TRBJ2-3, with D perhaps assigned TRBD1 or TRBD2 (5 bases each). The clonotype was recovered from a human donor in good health (CMV status not recorded). Some clones in this sample may be carry-over from other donors' samples. DNA of the CDR3: TGCAGCGTGGCGCAGGGAGTCACAGATACGCAGTATTTT. It codes for CSVAQGVTDTQYF.